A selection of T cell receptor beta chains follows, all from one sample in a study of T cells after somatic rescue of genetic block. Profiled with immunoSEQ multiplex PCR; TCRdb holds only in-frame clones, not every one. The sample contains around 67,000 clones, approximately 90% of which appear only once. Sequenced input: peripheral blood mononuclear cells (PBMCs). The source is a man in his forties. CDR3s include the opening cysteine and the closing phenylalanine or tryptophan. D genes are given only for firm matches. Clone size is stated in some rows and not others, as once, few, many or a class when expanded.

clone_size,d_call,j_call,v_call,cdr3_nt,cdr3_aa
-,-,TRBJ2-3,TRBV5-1,TGCGCCAGCAGCTTGGCGAGGTTAGAGGAACAGAACGATACGCAGTATTTT,CASSLARLEEQNDTQYF
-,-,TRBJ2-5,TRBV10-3,TGTGCCATCGCCGGGACAAGTCAAGAGACCCAGTACTTC,CAIAGTSQETQYF
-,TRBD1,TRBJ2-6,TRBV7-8,TGTGCCAGCAGCTCTGGACAGGTCAGCTCTGGGGCCAACGTCCTGACTTTC,CASSSGQVSSGANVLTF
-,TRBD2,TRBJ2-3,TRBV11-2,TGTGCCAGCAGCTACTCTAGCGGGGTTAGCACAGATACGCAGTATTTT,CASSYSSGVSTDTQYF
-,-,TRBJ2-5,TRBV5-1,TGCGCCAGCAGCTTGGTTTACAGCGAACAAGAGACCCAGTACTTC,CASSLVYSEQETQYF
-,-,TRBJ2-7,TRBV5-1,TGCGCCAGCAGAGAACAGGGCACCTACGAGCAGTACTTC,CASREQGTYEQYF
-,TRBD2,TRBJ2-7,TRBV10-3,TGTGCCATCAGTGAGTCGATGGCTAGCGGGAGGTTTTACGAGCAGTACTTC,CAISESMASGRFYEQYF
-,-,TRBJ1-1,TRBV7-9,TGTGCCAGCAGCTTAGAAGGGACAAACACTGAAGCTTTCTTT,CASSLEGTNTEAFF
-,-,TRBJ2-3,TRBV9,TGTGCCAGCAGCGTAGCGACGAGGGATCGGGGAGATACGCAGTATTTT,CASSVATRDRGDTQYF
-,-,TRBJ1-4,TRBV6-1,TGTGCCAGCAGTGCCTCCGGGGGTGCCGCTAATGAAAAACTGTTTTTT,CASSASGGAANEKLFF
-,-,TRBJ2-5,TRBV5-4,TGTGCCAGCAGCGCGATTGACAGATTAGAAGAGACCCAGTACTTC,CASSAIDRLEETQYF
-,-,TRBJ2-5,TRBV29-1,TGCAGCGCCATCTCGGCCGGGGAGACCCAGTACTTC,CSAISAGETQYF
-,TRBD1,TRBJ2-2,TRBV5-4,TGTGCCAGCAGCGAACAGGGGATCACCGGGGAGCTGTTTTTT,CASSEQGITGELFF
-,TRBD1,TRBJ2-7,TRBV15,TGTGCCACCAGCAGACAAAGGGACAGTTTGGATCCCTACGAGCAGTACTTC,CATSRQRDSLDPYEQYF
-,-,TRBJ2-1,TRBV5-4,TGTGCCAGCAGCTTGATGGGTCAGGGAGATTACAATGAGCAGTTCTTC,CASSLMGQGDYNEQFF
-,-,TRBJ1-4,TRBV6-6,TGTGCCAGCAGTTCCACAGGCTCTGCAACTAATGAAAAACTGTTTTTT,CASSSTGSATNEKLFF
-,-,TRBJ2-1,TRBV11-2,TGTGCCAGCAGCCCCCGGAGGTCCGGGGGAAATGAGCAGTTCTTC,CASSPRRSGGNEQFF
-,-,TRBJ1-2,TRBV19,TGTGCCAGTTACAGGACGGGGGGCTACACCTTC,CASYRTGGYTF
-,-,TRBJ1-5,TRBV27,TGTGCCAGCAGAGCGGGACAAATTAGCAATCAGCCCCAGCATTTT,CASRAGQISNQPQHF
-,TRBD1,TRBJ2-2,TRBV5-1,TGCGCCAGCAGCCCCAGGGGACAGGGAACCGGGGAGCTGTTTTTT,CASSPRGQGTGELFF
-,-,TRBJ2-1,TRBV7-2,TGTGCCAGCAGCCGCCCAATGGGCAGCTCCTACAATGAGCAGTTCTTC,CASSRPMGSSYNEQFF
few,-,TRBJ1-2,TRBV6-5,TGTGCCAGCAGTTTCACAACAGTGGACAACTATGGCTACACCTTC,CASSFTTVDNYGYTF
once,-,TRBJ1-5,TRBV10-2,TGCGCCAGCAGTGAGTCGGCCAGTTATAGCAATCAGCCCCAGCATTTT,CASSESASYSNQPQHF
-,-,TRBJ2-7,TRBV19,TGTGCCAGTAGCTCGGCCTACGAGCAGTACTTC,CASSSAYEQYF
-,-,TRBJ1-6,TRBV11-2,TGTGCCAGCAGCTTAGTACCAGTGAGATATAATTCACCCCTCCACTTT,CASSLVPVRYNSPLHF
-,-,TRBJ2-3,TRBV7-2,TGTGCCAGCAGCTTAGTGGTCGTTAGCACAGATACGCAGTATTTT,CASSLVVVSTDTQYF
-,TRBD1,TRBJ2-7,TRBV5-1,TGCGCCAGCAGCTTGGCAGGGGGAAGCTACGAGCAGTACTTC,CASSLAGGSYEQYF
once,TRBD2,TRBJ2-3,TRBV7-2,TGTGCCAGCAGACCCCCGGGACTATACACAGATACGCAGTATTTT,CASRPPGLYTDTQYF
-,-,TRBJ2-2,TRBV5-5,TGTGCCAGCAGCCGACAGGTCATTAACACCGGGGAGCTGTTTTTT,CASSRQVINTGELFF
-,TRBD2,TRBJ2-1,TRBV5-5,TGTGCCAGCAGCTTTGCGGGAGTAGGCAATGAGCAGTTCTTC,CASSFAGVGNEQFF
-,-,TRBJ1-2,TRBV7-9,TGTGCCAGCAGCTCCATACAACAGGCTAACTATGGCTACACCTTC,CASSSIQQANYGYTF
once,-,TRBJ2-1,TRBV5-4,TGTGCCAGCAGCCCCTCCCGGGCCAATGAGCAGTTCTTC,CASSPSRANEQFF
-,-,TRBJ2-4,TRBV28,TGTGCCAGCAGCCCGGGACCGAAAAACATTCAGTACTTC,CASSPGPKNIQYF
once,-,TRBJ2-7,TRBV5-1,TGCGCCAGCAGCATGACAGAGAACTACGAGCAGTACTTC,CASSMTENYEQYF
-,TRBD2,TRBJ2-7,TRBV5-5,TGTGCCAGCAGCTTGCGTGGGGGACTAGCGGGCCGAGGGGACCTGTACGAGCAGTACTTC,CASSLRGGLAGRGDLYEQYF
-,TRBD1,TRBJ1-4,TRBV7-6,TGTGCCAGCAGCTTAGGGACAGGGGATGAAAAACTGTTTTTT,CASSLGTGDEKLFF
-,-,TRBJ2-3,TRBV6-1,TGTGCCAGCAGCCCAGTCGGAAGGGGCACAGATACGCAGTATTTT,CASSPVGRGTDTQYF
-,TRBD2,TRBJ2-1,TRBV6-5,TGTGCCAGCACGCTAGCGGGGGCCCCGTCGGAGCAGTTCTTC,CASTLAGAPSEQFF
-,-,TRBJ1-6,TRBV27,TGTGCCAGCACCCTCATAGGAGGGCCCAATTCACCCCTCCACTTT,CASTLIGGPNSPLHF
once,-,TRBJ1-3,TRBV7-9,TGTGCCAGCAGCATACTCGGACAGGGAAACACCATATATTTT,CASSILGQGNTIYF
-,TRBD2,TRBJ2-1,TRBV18,TGTGCCAGCTCACCACCGGTGCGGGAGGGCGTCAATGAGCAGTTCTTC,CASSPPVREGVNEQFF
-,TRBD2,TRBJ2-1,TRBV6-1,TGTGCCAGCACGGAGCGGGGTCCAGGGCAGTTCTTC,CASTERGPGQFF
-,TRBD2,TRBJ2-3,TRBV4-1,TGCGCCAGCAGCCAGGACGGGACTAGCGGGGGGGCCTGGGGCACAGATACGCAGTATTTT,CASSQDGTSGGAWGTDTQYF
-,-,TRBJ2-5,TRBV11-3,TGTGCCAGCAGCTTAGGGACCGGAGAGGAAGAGACCCAGTACTTC,CASSLGTGEEETQYF
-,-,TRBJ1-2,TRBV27,TGTGCCAGCAGTTTATCCGCCATAGGGGCTCGGGACTATGGCTACACCTTC,CASSLSAIGARDYGYTF
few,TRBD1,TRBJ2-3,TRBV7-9,TGTGCCAGCAGCTTAGCCCTTGACAGGGGACATAAGGATACGCAGTATTTT,CASSLALDRGHKDTQYF
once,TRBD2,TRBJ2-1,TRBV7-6,TGTGCCAGCAGCATCAGGGAGGGGCTCTACAATGAGCAGTTCTTC,CASSIREGLYNEQFF
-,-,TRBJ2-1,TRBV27,TGTGCCAGCAGTGTACGAGGGGTGGGCTACCCTGGTGAGCAGTTCTTC,CASSVRGVGYPGEQFF
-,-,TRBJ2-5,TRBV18,TGTGCCAGCTCACCAGGGACACAAGAGACCCAGTACTTC,CASSPGTQETQYF
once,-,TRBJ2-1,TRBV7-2,TGTGCCAGCAGCCCTCCATCCTACAATGAGCAGTTCTTC,CASSPPSYNEQFF
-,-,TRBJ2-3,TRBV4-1,TGCGCCAGCAGCCAAGCAGATACGCAGTATTTT,CASSQADTQYF
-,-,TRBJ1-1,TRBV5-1,TGCGCCAGCAGCGGATGGGGTATGAACACTGAAGCTTTCTTT,CASSGWGMNTEAFF
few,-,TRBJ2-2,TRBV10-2,TGCGCCAGCAGTGACGGCAGATCCACCGGGGAGCTGTTTTTT,CASSDGRSTGELFF
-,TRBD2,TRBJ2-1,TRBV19,TGTGCCAGTAGTATAGGCGGGAGGGCCTACAATGAGCAGTTCTTC,CASSIGGRAYNEQFF
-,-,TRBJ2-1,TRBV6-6,TGTGCCGCGGAAGGGCAGGGACGCGATGAGCAGTTCTTC,CAAEGQGRDEQFF
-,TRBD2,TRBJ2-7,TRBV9,TGTGCCAGCAGCCGGGCGGGAGGCCGCTACGAGCAGTACTTC,CASSRAGGRYEQYF
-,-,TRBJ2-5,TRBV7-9,TGTGCCAGCAGCTTAGCTGGGGGAGTAGAGACCCAGTACTTC,CASSLAGGVETQYF